The text below deals with one T cell receptor (beta chain). Its antigen is not identified. The CDR3 is 11 amino acids. Trimming left V 6 bases short and J 5 bases short, with 4 bases between. The V gene's germline CDR1 is WSHSY and CDR2 SAAADI. This entry is derived from a study of OX40 agonist ivuxolimab in advanced cancers. Study results and caveats: Clonal expansion from baseline to week 6 occurred in both CD4+ and CD8+ T cells.

Measured with immunoSEQ multiplex PCR; TCRdb has only the in-frame clones, and not every one. The repertoire holds about 45,000 clones, with about four fifths as singletons. The specimen comprised CD4+ or CD8+ T cells sorted from blood, sampled in a trial of the OX40 agonist ivuxolimab. The receptor was isolated from an adult with an advanced solid tumor such as melanoma, head and neck, liver or kidney cancer. This chain connects TRBV10-2 to TRBJ1-4; D remains unclear. The CDR3 DNA is TGCGCCAGCAGGGTAAATGAAAAACTGTTTTTT. Protein: CASRVNEKLFF.